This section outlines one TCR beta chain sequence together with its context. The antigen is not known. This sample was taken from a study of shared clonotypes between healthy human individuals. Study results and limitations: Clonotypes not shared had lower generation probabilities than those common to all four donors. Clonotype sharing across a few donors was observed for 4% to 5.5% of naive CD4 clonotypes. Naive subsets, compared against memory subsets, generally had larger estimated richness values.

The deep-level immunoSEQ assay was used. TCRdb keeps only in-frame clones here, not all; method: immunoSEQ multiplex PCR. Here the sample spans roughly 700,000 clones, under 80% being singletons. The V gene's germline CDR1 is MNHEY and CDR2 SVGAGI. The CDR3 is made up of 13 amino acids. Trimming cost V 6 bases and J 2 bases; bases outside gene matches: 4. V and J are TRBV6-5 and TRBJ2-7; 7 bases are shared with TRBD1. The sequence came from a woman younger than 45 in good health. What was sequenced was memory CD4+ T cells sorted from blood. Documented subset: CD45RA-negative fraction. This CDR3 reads CASRAGGTYEQYF. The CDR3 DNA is TGTGCCAGCAGGGCAGGGGGAACCTACGAGCAGTACTTC.